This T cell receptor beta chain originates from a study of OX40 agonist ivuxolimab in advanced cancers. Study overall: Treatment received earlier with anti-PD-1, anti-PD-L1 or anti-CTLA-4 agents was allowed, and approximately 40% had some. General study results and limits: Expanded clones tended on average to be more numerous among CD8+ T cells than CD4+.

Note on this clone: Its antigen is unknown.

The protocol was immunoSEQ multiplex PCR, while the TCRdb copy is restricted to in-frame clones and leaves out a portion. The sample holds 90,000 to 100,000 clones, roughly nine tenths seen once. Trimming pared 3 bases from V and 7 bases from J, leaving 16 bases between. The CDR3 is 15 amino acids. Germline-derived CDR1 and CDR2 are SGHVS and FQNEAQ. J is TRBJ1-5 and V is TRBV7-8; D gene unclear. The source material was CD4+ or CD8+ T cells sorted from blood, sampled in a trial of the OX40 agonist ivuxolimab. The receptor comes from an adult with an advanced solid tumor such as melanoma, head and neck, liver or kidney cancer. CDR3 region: CASSFGGRIRQPQHF. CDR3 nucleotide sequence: TGTGCCAGCAGCTTCGGAGGGCGCATTAGGCAGCCCCAGCATTTT.